This TCR beta chain was captured by sequencing in a study of blood T cells in healthy people across ages. Trimming took off 6 bases at V and 6 bases at J, with 21 bases between the two ends. The CDR3 spans 15 residues. Germline lookup yields CDR1 MDHEN and CDR2 SYDVKM. Ten or more counts support this clonotype. Then a second PCR, running roughly 7 to 11 cycles, was carried out with a sample-barcoded 5' primer and a J-beta primer mix. TCRdb reprocessed the 5' RACE reads with MiXCR, giving one entry per CDR3 protein. The table records about 840,000 distinct CDR3 sequences, about 28% of them present only once. In addition, the sample was reused for a study of T cells of mothers and their children. That source notes: From each mother came over 10 million TCR beta CDR3 reads, and from each child came around 2.7 million.

Material for sequencing was blood. The chain carries TRBV28 and TRBJ2-7, with D possibly matching TRBD1 (8 bases). The source of this sequence is a woman aged 40-49 years in good health. CDR3 bases: TGTGCCAGCAGGTACCGAACAGGGGGGGCCTCCGAGCAGTACTTC. The encoded protein is CASRYRTGGASEQYF.